The clone carrying this T cell receptor beta chain has only one observation. These data are taken from a study of CD8 T cells in Susac syndrome. The CDR3 loop spans 16 amino acids. Per germline, CDR1 MNHEY and CDR2 SVGAGI. Unmatched junction bases numbered 6, after V lost 0 bases and J lost 4 bases. Random hexamers served to reverse transcribe about 0.45 to 1 ug RNA. TCRdb re-derived calls from the immunoSEQ multiplex PCR reads in MiXCR, one entry per CDR3 protein. The sample shows 100,000 to 150,000 distinct CDR3 sequences, around 94% of them seen only once. The sequencing input was CD8+ T cells from PBMCs. V usage is TRBV6-5 and J usage is TRBJ2-7, with 10 bases aligning to TRBD2. This sequence was found in a human donor with Susac syndrome. The CDR3 nucleotides read TGTGCCAGCAGTTACTCGACTAGCGGGCTGGAATACGAGCAGTACTTC. It yields the protein CASSYSTSGLEYEQYF.